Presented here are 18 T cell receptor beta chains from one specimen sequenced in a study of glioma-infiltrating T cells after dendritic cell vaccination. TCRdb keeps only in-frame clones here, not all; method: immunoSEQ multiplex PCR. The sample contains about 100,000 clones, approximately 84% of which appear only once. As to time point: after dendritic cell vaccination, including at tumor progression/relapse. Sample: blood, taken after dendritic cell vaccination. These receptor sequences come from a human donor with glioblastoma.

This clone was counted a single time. CDR3 DNA sequence: TGTGCCTGGAGCCGGGATGAGCAGTTCTTC. Its translation: CAWSRDEQFF. The chain employs TRBV30 and TRBJ2-1, with D unclear. The CDR3 loop spans 10 amino acids. The V end was cut by 3 bases, the J end by 8 bases, with 5 bases between. Germline V gene lookup returns CDR1 GTSNPN and CDR2 SVGIG (reference sequence).

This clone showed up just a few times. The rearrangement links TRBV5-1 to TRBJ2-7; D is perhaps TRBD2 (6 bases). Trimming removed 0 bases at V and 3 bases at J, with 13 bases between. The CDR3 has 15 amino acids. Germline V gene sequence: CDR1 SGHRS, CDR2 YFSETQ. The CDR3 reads CASSLDFPEGYEQYF. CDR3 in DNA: TGCGCCAGCAGCTTGGATTTTCCGGAGGGCTACGAGCAGTACTTC.

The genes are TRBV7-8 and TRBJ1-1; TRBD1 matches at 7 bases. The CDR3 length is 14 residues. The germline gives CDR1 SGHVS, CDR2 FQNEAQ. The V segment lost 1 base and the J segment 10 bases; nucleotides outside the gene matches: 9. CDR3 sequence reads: CASSLGAEGARAFF. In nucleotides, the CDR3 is TGTGCCAGCAGCTTAGGGGCGGAGGGGGCGCGAGCTTTCTTT. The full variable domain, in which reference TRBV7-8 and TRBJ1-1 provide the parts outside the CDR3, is GAGVSQSPRYKVAKRGQDVALRCDPISGHVSLFWYQQALGQGPEFLTYFQNEAQLDKSGLPSDRFFAERPEGSVSTLKIQRTQQEDSAVYLCASSLGAEGARAFFGQGTRLTVV.

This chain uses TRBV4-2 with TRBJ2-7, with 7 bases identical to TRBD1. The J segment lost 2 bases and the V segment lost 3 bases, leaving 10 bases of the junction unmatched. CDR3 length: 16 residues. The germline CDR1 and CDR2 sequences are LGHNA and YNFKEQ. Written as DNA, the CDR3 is TGTGCCAGCAGCCAGGCCCTAGGGGGCCCACCCTACGAGCAGTACTTC. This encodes CASSQALGGPPYEQYF.

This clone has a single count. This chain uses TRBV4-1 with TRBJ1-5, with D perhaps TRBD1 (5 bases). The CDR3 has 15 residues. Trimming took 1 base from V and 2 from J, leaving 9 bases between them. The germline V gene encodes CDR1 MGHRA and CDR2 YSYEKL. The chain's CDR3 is CASSQASRGNQPQHF. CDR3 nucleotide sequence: TGCGCCAGCAGCCAAGCATCCAGGGGCAATCAGCCCCAGCATTTT.

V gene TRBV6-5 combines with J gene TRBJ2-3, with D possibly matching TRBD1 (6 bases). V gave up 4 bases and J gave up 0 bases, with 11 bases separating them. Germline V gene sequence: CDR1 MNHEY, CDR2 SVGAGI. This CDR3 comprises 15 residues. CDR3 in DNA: TGTGCCAGCAGTTTCACAGGGCGTAGCACAGATACGCAGTATTTT. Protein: CASSFTGRSTDTQYF.

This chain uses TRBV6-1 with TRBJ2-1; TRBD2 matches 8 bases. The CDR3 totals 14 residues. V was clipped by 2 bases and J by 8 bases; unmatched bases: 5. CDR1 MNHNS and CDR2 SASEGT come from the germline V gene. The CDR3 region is CASSETPGRDEQFF. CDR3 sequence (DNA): TGTGCCAGCAGTGAAACTCCCGGGAGGGATGAGCAGTTCTTC.

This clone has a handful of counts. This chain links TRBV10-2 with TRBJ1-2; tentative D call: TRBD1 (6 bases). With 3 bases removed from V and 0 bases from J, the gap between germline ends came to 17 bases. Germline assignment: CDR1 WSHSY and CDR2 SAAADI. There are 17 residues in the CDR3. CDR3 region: CASSDLGAEYANYGYTF. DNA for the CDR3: TGCGCCAGCAGTGATCTGGGGGCAGAGTATGCTAACTATGGCTACACCTTC.

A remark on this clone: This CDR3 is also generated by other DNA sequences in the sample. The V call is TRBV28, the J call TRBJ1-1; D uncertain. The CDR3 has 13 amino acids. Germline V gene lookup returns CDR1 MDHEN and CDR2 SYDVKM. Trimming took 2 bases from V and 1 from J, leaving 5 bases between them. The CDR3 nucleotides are TGTGCCAGCAGTTTACCACAGAACACTGAAGCTTTCTTT. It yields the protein CASSLPQNTEAFF. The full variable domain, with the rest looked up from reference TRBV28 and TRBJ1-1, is DVKVTQSSRYLVKRTGEKVFLECVQDMDHENMFWYRQDPGLGLRLIYFSYDVKMKEKGDIPEGYSVSREKKERFSLILESASTNQTSMYLCASSLPQNTEAFFGQGTRLTVV.

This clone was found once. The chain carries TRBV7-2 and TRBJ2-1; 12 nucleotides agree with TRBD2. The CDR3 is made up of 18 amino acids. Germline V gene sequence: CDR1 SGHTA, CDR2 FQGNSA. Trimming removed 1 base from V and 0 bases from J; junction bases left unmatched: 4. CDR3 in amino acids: CASSLVTSGGTSYNEQFF. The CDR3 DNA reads TGTGCCAGCAGCTTAGTCACTAGCGGGGGGACCTCCTACAATGAGCAGTTCTTC.

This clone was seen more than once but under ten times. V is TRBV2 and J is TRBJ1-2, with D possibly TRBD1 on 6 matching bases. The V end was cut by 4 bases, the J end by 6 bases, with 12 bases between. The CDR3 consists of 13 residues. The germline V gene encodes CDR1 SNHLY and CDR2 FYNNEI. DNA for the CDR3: TGTGCCAGCAGTGTTAAGGCAGGGGATGGCTACACCTTC. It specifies CASSVKAGDGYTF.

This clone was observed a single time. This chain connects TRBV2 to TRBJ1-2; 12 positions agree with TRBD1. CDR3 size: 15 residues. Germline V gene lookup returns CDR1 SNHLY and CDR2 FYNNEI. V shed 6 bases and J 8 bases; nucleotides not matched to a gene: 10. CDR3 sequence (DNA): TGTGCCAGCAGGCCCGCCGGGACAGGGGGCAGGGGCTACACCTTC. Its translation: CASRPAGTGGRGYTF.

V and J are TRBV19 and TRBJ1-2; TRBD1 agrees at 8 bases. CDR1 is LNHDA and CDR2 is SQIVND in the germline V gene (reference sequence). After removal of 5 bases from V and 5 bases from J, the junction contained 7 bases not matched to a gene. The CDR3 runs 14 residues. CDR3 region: CASSPTGVPYGYTF. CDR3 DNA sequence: TGTGCCAGTAGTCCGACAGGGGTCCCTTATGGCTACACCTTC. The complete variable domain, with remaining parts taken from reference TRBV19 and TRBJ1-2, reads DGGITQSPKYLFRKEGQNVTLSCEQNLNHDAMYWYRQDPGQGLRLIYYSQIVNDFQKGDIAEGYSVSREKKESFPLTVTSAQKNPTAFYLCASSPTGVPYGYTFGSGTRLTVV.

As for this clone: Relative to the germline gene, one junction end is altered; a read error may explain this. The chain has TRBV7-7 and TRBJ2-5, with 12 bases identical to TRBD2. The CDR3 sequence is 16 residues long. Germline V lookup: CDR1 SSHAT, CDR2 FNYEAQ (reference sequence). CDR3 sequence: CASSLGLAGGGETQYF. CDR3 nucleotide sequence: TGTGCTAGCAGCTTAGGGCTAGCGGGAGGGGGTGAGACCCAGTACTTC. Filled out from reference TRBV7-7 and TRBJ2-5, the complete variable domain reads GAGVSQSPRYKVTKRGQDVTLRCDPISSHATLYWYQQALGQGPEFLTYFNYEAQPDKSGLPSDRFSAERPEGSISTLTIQRTEQRDSAMYRCASSLGLAGGGETQYFGPGTRLLVL.

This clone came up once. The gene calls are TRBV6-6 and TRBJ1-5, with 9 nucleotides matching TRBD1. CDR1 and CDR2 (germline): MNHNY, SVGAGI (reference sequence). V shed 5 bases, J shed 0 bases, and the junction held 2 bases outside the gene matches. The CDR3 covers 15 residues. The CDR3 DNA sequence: TGTGCCAGCAGTCCGGGACAGGGTAGCAATCAGCCCCAGCATTTT. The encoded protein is CASSPGQGSNQPQHF.

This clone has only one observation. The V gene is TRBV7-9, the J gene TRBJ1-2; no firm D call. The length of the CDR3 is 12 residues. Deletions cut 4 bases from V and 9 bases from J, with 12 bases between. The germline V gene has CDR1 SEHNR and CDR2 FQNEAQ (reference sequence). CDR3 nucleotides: TGTGCCAGCAGCTCCGGCGGTTGGAGCTACACCTTC. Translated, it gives CASSSGGWSYTF.

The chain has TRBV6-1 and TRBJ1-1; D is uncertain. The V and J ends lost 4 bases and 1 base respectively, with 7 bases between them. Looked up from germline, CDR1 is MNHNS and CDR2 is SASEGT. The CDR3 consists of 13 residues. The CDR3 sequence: CASSADTNTEAFF. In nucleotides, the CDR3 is TGTGCCAGCAGTGCCGACACGAACACTGAAGCTTTCTTT.

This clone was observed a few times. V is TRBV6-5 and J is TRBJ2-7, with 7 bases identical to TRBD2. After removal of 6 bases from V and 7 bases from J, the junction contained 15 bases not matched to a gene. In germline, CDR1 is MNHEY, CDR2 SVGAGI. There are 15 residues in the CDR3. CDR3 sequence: CASRRLASYLGEQYF. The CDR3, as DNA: TGTGCCAGCAGACGACTAGCTTCCTATCTTGGGGAGCAGTACTTC.